A single sample gave rise to the 8 T cell receptor beta chains below, sequenced in a study of blood T cell repertoires in COVID-19. Some clones are missing from TCRdb's copy, which holds only in-frame ones; the method was immunoSEQ multiplex PCR. The data hold roughly 100,000 clones, with around 84% observed a single time. The sample consisted of peripheral blood. The receptor source for this set is a human donor in a cohort sampled during active COVID-19.

The J gene is TRBJ1-4, the V gene TRBV2; 7 bases agree with TRBD1. CDR1 is SNHLY and CDR2 is FYNNEI in the germline V gene. J was trimmed by 6 bases and V by 10 bases; bases with no gene match: 11. The CDR3 covers 14 residues. Written as DNA, the CDR3 is TGTGCCAACGGACCGGACAGGCAAGATGAAAAACTGTTTTTT. It translates to CANGPDRQDEKLFF.

This chain joins TRBV6-1 and TRBJ2-3; D is perhaps TRBD2 (5 bases). This CDR3 has 17 amino acids. Germline V gene data show CDR1 as MNHNS and CDR2 as SASEGT. V dropped 1 base and J dropped 2 bases, with 16 bases sitting between them. The CDR3 DNA is TGTGCCAGCAGTGAAGAGCACTTCGGGGAACACACAGATACGCAGTATTTT. Protein product: CASSEEHFGEHTDTQYF.

The chain couples TRBV11-3 to TRBJ2-5, with TRBD2 matching 11 bases. Per germline, CDR1 SGHNT and CDR2 YENEEA. Trimming cost V 5 bases and J 0 bases; bases outside gene matches: 2. The CDR3 contains 15 residues. In DNA form, the CDR3 reads TGTGCCAGCAGCACGGGACTAGCGGACCAAGAGACCCAGTACTTC. This encodes CASSTGLADQETQYF. Supplemented by reference TRBV11-3 and TRBJ2-5, the full variable domain reads EAGVVQSPRYKIIEKKQPVAFWCNPISGHNTLYWYLQNLGQGPELLIRYENEEAVDDSQLPKDRFSAERLKGVDSTLKIQPAELGDSAVYLCASSTGLADQETQYFGPGTRLLVL.

The rearrangement uses TRBV5-1 and TRBJ2-1; TRBD2 matches 7 bases. CDR3 length equals 13 residues. Trimming cost V 5 bases and J 7 bases; bases outside gene matches: 6. Germline CDR1 is SGHRS and CDR2 is YFSETQ. For the CDR3, the DNA is TGCGCCAGCAGGTGGGGGGAGGGGAATGAGCAGTTCTTC. Residues: CASRWGEGNEQFF.

J is TRBJ2-7 and V is TRBV3-1 (or the pseudogene TRBV3-2); weak D call: TRBD1 (6 bases). The germline gives CDR1 LGHDT, CDR2 YNNKEL (reference sequence). The V gene lost 6 bases and the J gene lost 2 bases, with 8 bases spanning the gap. The CDR3 contains 12 residues. CDR3 sequence reads: CASRRGTYEQYF. The CDR3 DNA is TGTGCCAGCAGAAGGGGGACCTACGAGCAGTACTTC.

This clone was detected once. The genes are TRBV14 and TRBJ1-1; possibly TRBD1 for D (6 bases). This CDR3 contains 15 residues. CDR1 and CDR2 (germline): SGHDN, FVKESK. Trimming left V 4 bases short and J 1 base short, with 13 bases between. The CDR3 DNA reads TGTGCCAGCAGCCTAAAGACAGGAACGAACACTGAAGCTTTCTTT. Translated: CASSLKTGTNTEAFF.

The rearrangement links TRBV5-4 to TRBJ2-1; 10 bases match TRBD2. Germline CDR1 is SGHNT and CDR2 is YYREEE (reference sequence). The trim removed 5 bases at V and 5 bases at J, leaving 7 bases unmatched. The CDR3 runs to 15 residues. The CDR3 coding sequence is TGTGCCAGCAGACCAACTAGCGGGGAAGACAATGAGCAGTTCTTC. It codes for CASRPTSGEDNEQFF.

The rearrangement joins TRBV11-3 to TRBJ2-1; possibly TRBD2 for D (5 bases). V dropped 5 bases and J dropped 9 bases, with 8 bases sitting between them. The germline V gene has CDR1 SGHNT and CDR2 YENEEA. The CDR3 consists of 11 residues. CDR3 sequence reads: CASSPRGEQFF. The CDR3, as DNA: TGTGCCAGCAGCCCCCGGGGTGAGCAGTTCTTC.